Below, 10 T cell receptor beta chains from the same sample are listed, as sequenced in a study of regulatory T cells in long-lasting Graves disease. Libraries of TCR beta came from iRepertoire HTBI primers plus Arm-PCR of CDR3 regions. Using its own MiXCR run on the multiplex PCR reads, TCRdb lists one record per CDR3 protein. The sample gives hundreds of thousands of distinct CDR3 sequences, roughly 13% of which show up once; about 10% is in the top ten. The time point denotes: newly diagnosed GD, antithyroid drugs for less than 3 months. Construction of the TCR library relied on RNA isolated from PBMCs. These same records also appear under a second study, on T cells in Graves' hyperthyroidism and ophthalmopathy.

Sample: peripheral blood mononuclear cells (PBMCs), taken at new diagnosis, from a patient treated with antithyroid drugs. These receptors all come from a man aged 25-45 years with Graves disease.

This clonotype was seen at least ten times. This rearrangement joins TRBV5-1 to TRBJ1-2; TRBD1 matches at 7 bases. The germline gives CDR1 SGHRS, CDR2 YFSETQ. V trimming: 3 bases; J trimming: 8 bases; junction bases outside the gene matches: 10. The CDR3 length is 14 residues. This CDR3 is CASSSLQGSWGYTF. The CDR3 DNA reads TGCGCCAGCAGCTCTCTACAGGGGTCTTGGGGCTACACCTTC.

J is TRBJ2-1 and V is TRBV20-1; no clear D gene. Germline V gives CDR1 DFQATT, CDR2 SNEGSKA (reference sequence). V lost 2 bases to trimming and J lost 0 bases, with 8 bases between them. The length of the CDR3 is 14 residues. The CDR3 bases are TGCAGTGCTAGATCAGCGACCTCCTACAATGAGCAGTTCTTC. This encodes CSARSATSYNEQFF.

This clonotype was observed a few times. V gene TRBV27 combines with J gene TRBJ2-2, with 11 nucleotides matching TRBD2. This CDR3 has 17 residues. The ends lost 4 bases at V and 4 bases at J; junction bases unmatched: 8. The germline gives CDR1 MNHEY, CDR2 SMNVEV (reference sequence). CDR3 amino acids: CASSWVSGRGFTGELFF. The DNA of the CDR3 is TGTGCCAGCAGTTGGGTTAGCGGGAGGGGATTCACCGGGGAGCTGTTTTTT.

The chain carries TRBV20-1 and TRBJ2-1; 11 nucleotides match TRBD2. CDR1 and CDR2 from the germline V gene are DFQATT and SNEGSKA (reference sequence). Unmatched junction bases numbered 9, after V lost 6 bases and J lost 8 bases. The CDR3 is made up of 14 amino acids. Here the CDR3 reads CSARLAGFMHEQFF. The CDR3 DNA follows: TGCAGTGCCCGACTAGCGGGATTTATGCATGAGCAGTTCTTC.

The genes are TRBV29-1 and TRBJ1-2; tentative D call: TRBD1 (5 bases). Germline-derived CDR1 and CDR2 are SQVTM and ANQGSEA. The CDR3 runs to 16 residues. Trimming left V 0 bases short and J 6 bases short, with 20 bases between. CDR3 sequence (DNA): TGCAGCGTTGAAGATCGGGGGACCTTCTGGGCCCATGGCTACACCTTC. This translates into CSVEDRGTFWAHGYTF.

This chain links TRBV7-9 with TRBJ2-3; 9 positions match TRBD2. Trimming removed 7 bases from V and 1 base from J; junction bases left unmatched: 9. The CDR3 totals 16 residues. Germline V CDR1 and CDR2: SEHNR, FQNEAQ (reference sequence). CDR3: CASTLGTSFRTDTQYF. Here the CDR3 DNA reads TGTGCCAGCACCCTCGGGACTAGCTTTCGCACAGATACGCAGTATTTT. Full variable domain (outside the CDR3, taken from reference TRBV7-9 and TRBJ2-3): DTGVSQNPRHKITKRGQNVTFRCDPISEHNRLYWYRQTLGQGPEFLTYFQNEAQLEKSRLLSDRFSAERPKGSFSTLEIQRTEQGDSAMYLCASTLGTSFRTDTQYFGPGTRLTVL.

The rearrangement links TRBV12-3 or TRBV12-4 to TRBJ1-6, with TRBD1 matching 7 bases. This CDR3 has 17 amino acids. V lost 6 bases and J lost 3; bases outside the gene matches: 11. CDR3 loop: CASSSGQAAGYNSPLHF. CDR3 nucleotide sequence: TGTGCCAGCAGCTCCGGACAGGCGGCTGGCTATAATTCACCCCTCCACTTT.

This clonotype has ten or more counts. This chain connects TRBV3-1 to TRBJ2-4; no clear D gene. Trimming left V 0 bases short and J 11 bases short, with 11 bases between. CDR1 and CDR2 from the germline V gene are LGHDT and YNNKEL (reference sequence). The CDR3 loop spans 13 amino acids. CDR3 DNA sequence: TGTGCCAGCAGCCAAGATCGATGGTTGGTTCAGTACTTC. Its translation: CASSQDRWLVQYF. Complete variable domain (other parts from reference TRBV3-1 and TRBJ2-4): DTAVSQTPKYLVTQMGNDKSIKCEQNLGHDTMYWYKQDSKKFLKIMFSYNNKELIINETVPNRFSPKSPDKAHLNLHINSLELGDSAVYFCASSQDRWLVQYFGAGTRLSVL.

J is TRBJ2-5 and V is TRBV4-1, with 7 bases aligning to TRBD1. Germline V gene lookup returns CDR1 MGHRA and CDR2 YSYEKL. This CDR3 is 14 amino acids long. The junction had 3 bases not matched to a gene; V was cut back by 1 base and J by 4 bases. DNA of the CDR3: TGCGCCAGCAGCCAAGGGGGACAGTCAGAGACCCAGTACTTC. Translated: CASSQGGQSETQYF.

The table lists this clonotype with many counts. This chain links TRBV12-3 or TRBV12-4 with TRBJ1-1; D uncertain. The CDR3 runs to 11 residues. V was clipped by 6 bases and J by 9 bases, with 11 bases between them. CDR3 loop: CASRSQGKAFF. The CDR3 nucleotides are TGTGCCAGCAGGTCTCAAGGGAAAGCTTTCTTT.